These 4 T cell receptor beta chains originate from one sample sequenced in a study of Graves' ophthalmopathy and Graves' hyperthyroidism. As the template, RNA transcripts were used to amplify TCR beta CDR3 regions. Amplification began with first-round RT-PCR using HTBI primers, then second-round multiplex PCR was performed. TCRdb recomputed calls from the multiplex PCR reads with MiXCR, one row per CDR3 protein. Among about 340,000 distinct CDR3 sequences listed, about a sixth were seen once. Sequenced input: peripheral blood. These TCRs come from an adult man with Graves' ophthalmopathy.

This clonotype was picked up many times. The chain recombines TRBV7-3 with TRBJ2-2; 7 bases line up with TRBD1. Trimming removed 4 bases from V and 5 bases from J; junction bases left unmatched: 4. The CDR3 is made up of 14 amino acids. Germline-derived CDR1 and CDR2 are SGHTA and FQGTGA. The CDR3 DNA follows: TGTGCCAGCAGCTCCTTACAGGGGACCGGGGAGCTGTTTTTT. It translates to CASSSLQGTGELFF.

This clonotype occurred many times. The chain joins TRBV7-8 to TRBJ2-2; 8 bases agree with TRBD2. The germline CDR1 and CDR2 sequences are SGHVS and FQNEAQ. The CDR3 has 17 amino acids. The J segment lost 6 bases and the V segment lost 4 bases, leaving 13 bases of the junction unmatched. CDR3 amino acids: CASSSPVAGGQPGELFF. The CDR3 DNA follows: TGTGCCAGCAGCTCACCCGTGGCGGGAGGCCAGCCCGGGGAGCTGTTTTTT.

In this sample, this clonotype turned up many times. The V and J genes are TRBV29-1 and TRBJ2-7; D is tentatively TRBD1 or TRBD2 (6 bases each). There are 14 residues in the CDR3. Germline V CDR1 and CDR2: SQVTM, ANQGSEA. Trimming pared 4 bases from V and 0 bases from J, leaving 13 bases between. The DNA for the CDR3 is TGCAGCGTTGTCGGGGGCCGGAGCTCCTACGAGCAGTACTTC. This encodes CSVVGGRSSYEQYF.

Ten or more counts support this clonotype. The V call is TRBV5-1, the J call TRBJ2-3; tentative D call: TRBD2 (6 bases). The CDR3 spans 15 residues. With 4 bases removed from V and 4 bases from J, the gap between germline ends came to 16 bases. Per germline, CDR1 SGHRS and CDR2 YFSETQ. CDR3 loop: CASSGTPAGSDTQYF. As DNA, the CDR3 is TGCGCCAGCAGCGGGACTCCCGCGGGGTCAGATACGCAGTATTTT.